This TCR beta chain was sequenced during a study of identical twins. This clonotype was recorded many times. Its specificity is not known. Study results and limitations: Cord blood beta clonotypes that were abundant carried fewer insertions, and memory repertoires showed no such trend.

The CDR3 is made up of 16 amino acids. V was clipped by 3 bases and J by 2 bases, with 16 bases between them. The germline V gene has CDR1 SGHDT and CDR2 YYEEEE. The cDNA had a unique molecular identifier and a template-switch universal primer site. TCRdb analysed the 5' RACE reads with MiXCR anew, one entry per CDR3 protein. The sample records hundreds of thousands of distinct CDR3 sequences, less than 8% being singletons. These same data were also listed under a study on yellow fever vaccine responses in identical twins.

The TCR comes from a woman aged 18-29 years in good health. The source material was memory (CD45RO+) T cells sorted from blood. This rearrangement joins TRBV5-6 to TRBJ2-3; the D gene could be TRBD1 or TRBD2 (5 bases each). The CDR3 nucleotides are TGTGCCAGCAGCTCCCCTCGGTGGGGGAACACAGATACGCAGTATTTT. Protein: CASSSPRWGNTDTQYF.